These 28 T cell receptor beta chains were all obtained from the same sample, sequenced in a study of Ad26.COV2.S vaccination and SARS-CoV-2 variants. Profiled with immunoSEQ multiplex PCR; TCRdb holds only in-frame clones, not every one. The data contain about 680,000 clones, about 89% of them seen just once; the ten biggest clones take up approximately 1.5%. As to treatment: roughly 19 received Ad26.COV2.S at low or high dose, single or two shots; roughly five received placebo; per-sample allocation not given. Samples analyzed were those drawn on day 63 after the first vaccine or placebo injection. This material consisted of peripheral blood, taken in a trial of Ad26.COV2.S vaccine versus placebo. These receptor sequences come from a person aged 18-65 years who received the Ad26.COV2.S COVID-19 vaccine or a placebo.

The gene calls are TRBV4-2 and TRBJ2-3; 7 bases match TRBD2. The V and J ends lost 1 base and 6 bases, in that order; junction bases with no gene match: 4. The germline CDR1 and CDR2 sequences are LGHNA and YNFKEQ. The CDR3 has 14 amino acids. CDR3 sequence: CASSQGYGGDTQYF. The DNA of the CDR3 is TGTGCCAGCAGCCAAGGTTACGGGGGGGATACGCAGTATTTT.

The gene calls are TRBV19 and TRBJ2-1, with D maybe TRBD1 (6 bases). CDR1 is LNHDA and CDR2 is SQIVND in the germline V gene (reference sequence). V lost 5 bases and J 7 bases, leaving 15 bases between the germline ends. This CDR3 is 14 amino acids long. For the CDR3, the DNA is TGTGCCAGTAGTGTCACAGGGTCGGGGAATGAGCAGTTCTTC. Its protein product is CASSVTGSGNEQFF. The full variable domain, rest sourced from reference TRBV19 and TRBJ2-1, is DGGITQSPKYLFRKEGQNVTLSCEQNLNHDAMYWYRQDPGQGLRLIYYSQIVNDFQKGDIAEGYSVSREKKESFPLTVTSAQKNPTAFYLCASSVTGSGNEQFFGPGTRLTVL.

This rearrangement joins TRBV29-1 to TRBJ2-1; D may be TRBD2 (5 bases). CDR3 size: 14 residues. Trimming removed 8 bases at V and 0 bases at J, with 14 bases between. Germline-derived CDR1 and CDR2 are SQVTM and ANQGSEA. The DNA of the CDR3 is TGCAGCTCCCTGTTCGGGGTCTCCTACAATGAGCAGTTCTTC. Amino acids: CSSLFGVSYNEQFF.

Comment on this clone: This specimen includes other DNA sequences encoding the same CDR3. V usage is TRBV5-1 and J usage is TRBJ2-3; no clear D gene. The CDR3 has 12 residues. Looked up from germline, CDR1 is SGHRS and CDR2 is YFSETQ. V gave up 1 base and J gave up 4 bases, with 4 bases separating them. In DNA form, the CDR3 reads TGCGCCAGCAGCTTGAGGGCAGATACGCAGTATTTT. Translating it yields CASSLRADTQYF.

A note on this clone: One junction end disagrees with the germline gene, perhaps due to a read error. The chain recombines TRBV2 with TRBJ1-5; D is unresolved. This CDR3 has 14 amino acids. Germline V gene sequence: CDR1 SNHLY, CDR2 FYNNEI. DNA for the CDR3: TGTGCCAGCAGTGAAGTAAACAGCAAACAGCCCCAGCATTTT. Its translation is CASSEVNSKQPQHF.

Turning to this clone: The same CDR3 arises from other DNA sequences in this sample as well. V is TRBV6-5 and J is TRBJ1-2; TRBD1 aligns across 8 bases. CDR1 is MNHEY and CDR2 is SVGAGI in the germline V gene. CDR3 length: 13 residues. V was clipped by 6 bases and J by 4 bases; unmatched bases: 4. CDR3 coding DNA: TGTGCCAGCAGCCTAGACAGGGGCTATGGCTACACCTTC. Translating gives CASSLDRGYGYTF.

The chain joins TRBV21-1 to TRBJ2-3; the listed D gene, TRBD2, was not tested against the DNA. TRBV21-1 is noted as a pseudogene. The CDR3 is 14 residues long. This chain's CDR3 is CASSNRLASDTQYF. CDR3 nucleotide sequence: TGTGCCAGCAGCAATCGCCTAGCGTCAGATACGCAGTATTTT.

CDR3 loop: CASKVTGYSNQPQHF. CDR3 DNA: TGTGCCAGCAAGGTGACAGGCTATAGCAATCAGCCCCAGCATTTT. The chain couples TRBV6-5 to TRBJ1-5, with D possibly TRBD1 on 6 matching bases. In germline, CDR1 is MNHEY, CDR2 SVGAGI. The CDR3 runs 15 residues. V gave up 7 bases and J gave up 0 bases, with 13 bases separating them.

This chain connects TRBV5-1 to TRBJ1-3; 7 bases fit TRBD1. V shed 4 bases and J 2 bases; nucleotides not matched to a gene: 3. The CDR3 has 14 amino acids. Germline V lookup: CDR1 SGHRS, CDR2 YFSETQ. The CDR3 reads CASSPTGAGNTIYF. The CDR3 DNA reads TGCGCCAGCAGCCCAACAGGGGCTGGAAACACCATATATTTT.

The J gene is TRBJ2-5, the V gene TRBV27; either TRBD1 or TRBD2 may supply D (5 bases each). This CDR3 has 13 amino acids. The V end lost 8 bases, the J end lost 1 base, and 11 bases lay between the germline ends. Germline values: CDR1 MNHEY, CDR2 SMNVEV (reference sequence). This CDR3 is CASSSGTQETQYF. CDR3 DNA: TGTGCCAGCTCATCCGGGACCCAAGAGACCCAGTACTTC.

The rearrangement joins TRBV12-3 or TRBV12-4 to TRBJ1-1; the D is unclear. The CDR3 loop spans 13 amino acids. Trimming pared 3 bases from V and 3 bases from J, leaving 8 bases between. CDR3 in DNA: TGTGCCAGCAGTTTTGGAGCAGACACTGAAGCTTTCTTT. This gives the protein CASSFGADTEAFF.

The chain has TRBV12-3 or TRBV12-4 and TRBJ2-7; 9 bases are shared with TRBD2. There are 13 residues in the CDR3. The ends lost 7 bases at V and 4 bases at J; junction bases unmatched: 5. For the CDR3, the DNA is TGTGCCAGCACCATTAGCGGGAGTTACGAGCAGTACTTC. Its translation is CASTISGSYEQYF.

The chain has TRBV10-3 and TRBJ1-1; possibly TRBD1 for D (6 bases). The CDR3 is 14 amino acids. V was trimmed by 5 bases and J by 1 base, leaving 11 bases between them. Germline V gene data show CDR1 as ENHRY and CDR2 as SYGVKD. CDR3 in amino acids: CAISTQGGNTEAFF. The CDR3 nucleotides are TGTGCCATCAGTACACAGGGAGGGAACACTGAAGCTTTCTTT.

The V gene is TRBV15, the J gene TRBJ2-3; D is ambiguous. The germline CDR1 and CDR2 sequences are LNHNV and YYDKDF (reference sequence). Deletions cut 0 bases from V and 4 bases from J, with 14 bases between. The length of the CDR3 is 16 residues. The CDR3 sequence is CATSRDRVGGPDTQYF. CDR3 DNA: TGTGCCACCAGCAGAGACAGAGTCGGCGGCCCAGATACGCAGTATTTT.

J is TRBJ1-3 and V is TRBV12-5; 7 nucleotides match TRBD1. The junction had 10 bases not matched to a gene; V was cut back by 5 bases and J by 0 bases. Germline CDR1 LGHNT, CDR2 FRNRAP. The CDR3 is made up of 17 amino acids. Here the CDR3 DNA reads TGTGCTAGTGGTGACGCGACAGGGACCTACTCTGGAAACACCATATATTTT. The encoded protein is CASGDATGTYSGNTIYF.

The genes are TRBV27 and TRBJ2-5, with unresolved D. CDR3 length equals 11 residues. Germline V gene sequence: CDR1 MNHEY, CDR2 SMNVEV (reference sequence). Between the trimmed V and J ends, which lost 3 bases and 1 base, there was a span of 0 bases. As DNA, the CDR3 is TGTGCCAGCAGTTTCCAAGAGACCCAGTACTTC. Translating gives CASSFQETQYF.

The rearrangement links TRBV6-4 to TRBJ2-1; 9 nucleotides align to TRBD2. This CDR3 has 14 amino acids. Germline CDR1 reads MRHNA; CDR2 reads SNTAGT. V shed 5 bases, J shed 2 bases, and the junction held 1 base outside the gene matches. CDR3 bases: TGTGCCAGCAGTATAGCGGGAGCCTACAATGAGCAGTTCTTC. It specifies CASSIAGAYNEQFF.

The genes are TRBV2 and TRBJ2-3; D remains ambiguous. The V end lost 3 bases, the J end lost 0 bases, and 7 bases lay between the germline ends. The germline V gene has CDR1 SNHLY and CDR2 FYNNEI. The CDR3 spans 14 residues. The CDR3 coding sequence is TGTGCCAGCAGTGATGAGCGCAGCACAGATACGCAGTATTTT. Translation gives CASSDERSTDTQYF.

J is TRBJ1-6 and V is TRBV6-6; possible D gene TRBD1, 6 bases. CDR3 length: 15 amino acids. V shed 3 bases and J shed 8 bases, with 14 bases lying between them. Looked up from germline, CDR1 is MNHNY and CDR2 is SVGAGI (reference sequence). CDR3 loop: CASSYTGSKDSPLHF. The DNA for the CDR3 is TGTGCCAGCAGTTATACAGGGTCCAAGGATTCACCCCTCCACTTT.

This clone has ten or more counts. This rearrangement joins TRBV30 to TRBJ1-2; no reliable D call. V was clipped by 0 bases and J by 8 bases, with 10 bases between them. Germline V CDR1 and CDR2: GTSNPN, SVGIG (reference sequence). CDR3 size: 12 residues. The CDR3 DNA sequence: TGTGCCTGGAGTGTACGATCAGAAGGCTACACCTTC. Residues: CAWSVRSEGYTF.

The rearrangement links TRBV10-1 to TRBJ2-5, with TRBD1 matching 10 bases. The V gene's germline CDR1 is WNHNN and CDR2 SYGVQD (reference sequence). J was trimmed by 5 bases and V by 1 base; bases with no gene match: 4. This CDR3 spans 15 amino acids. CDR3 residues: CASSEWTGGTETQYF. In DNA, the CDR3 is TGCGCCAGCAGTGAGTGGACAGGGGGGACGGAGACCCAGTACTTC.

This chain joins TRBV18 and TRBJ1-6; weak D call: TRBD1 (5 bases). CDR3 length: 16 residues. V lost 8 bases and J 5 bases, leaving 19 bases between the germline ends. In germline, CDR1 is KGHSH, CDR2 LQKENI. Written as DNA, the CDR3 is TGTGCCAGCACCCAACGGGCGGGACTTAATAATTCACCCCTCCACTTT. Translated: CASTQRAGLNNSPLHF.

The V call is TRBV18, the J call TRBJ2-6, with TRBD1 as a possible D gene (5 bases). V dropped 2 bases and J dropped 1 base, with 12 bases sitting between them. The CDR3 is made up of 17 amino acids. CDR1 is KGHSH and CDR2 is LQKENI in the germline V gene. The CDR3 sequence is CASSPDRTLSGANVLTF. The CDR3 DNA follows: TGTGCCAGCTCACCAGACAGAACCCTATCTGGGGCCAACGTCCTGACTTTC.

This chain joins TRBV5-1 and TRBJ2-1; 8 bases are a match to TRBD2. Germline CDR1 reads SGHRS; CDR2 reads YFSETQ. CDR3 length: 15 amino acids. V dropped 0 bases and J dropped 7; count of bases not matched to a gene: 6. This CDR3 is CASSLEIAGLNEQFF. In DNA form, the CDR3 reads TGCGCCAGCAGCTTGGAGATAGCGGGATTGAATGAGCAGTTCTTC.

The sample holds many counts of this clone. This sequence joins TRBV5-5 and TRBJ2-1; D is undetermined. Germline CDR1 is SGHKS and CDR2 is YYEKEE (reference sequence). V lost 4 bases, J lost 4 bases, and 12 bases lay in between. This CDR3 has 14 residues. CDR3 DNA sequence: TGTGCCAGCAGCGGGTGGACGGGTTACAATGAGCAGTTCTTC. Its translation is CASSGWTGYNEQFF.

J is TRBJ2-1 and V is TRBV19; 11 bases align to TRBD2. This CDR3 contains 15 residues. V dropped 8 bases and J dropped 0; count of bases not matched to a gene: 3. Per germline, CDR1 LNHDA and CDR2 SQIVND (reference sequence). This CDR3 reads CASETSGSSYNEQFF. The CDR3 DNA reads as TGTGCCAGTGAAACTAGCGGGAGCTCCTACAATGAGCAGTTCTTC.

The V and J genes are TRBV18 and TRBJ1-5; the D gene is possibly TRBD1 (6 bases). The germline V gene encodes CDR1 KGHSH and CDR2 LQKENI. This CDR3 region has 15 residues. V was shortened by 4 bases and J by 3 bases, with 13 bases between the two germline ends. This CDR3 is CASSLETGPNQPQHF. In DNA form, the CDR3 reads TGTGCCAGCTCACTGGAGACAGGCCCCAATCAGCCCCAGCATTTT.

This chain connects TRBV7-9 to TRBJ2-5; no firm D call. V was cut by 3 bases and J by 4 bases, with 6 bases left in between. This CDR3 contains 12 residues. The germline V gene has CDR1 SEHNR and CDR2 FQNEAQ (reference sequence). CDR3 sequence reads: CASSLRRETQYF. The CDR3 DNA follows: TGTGCCAGCAGCTTGCGGCGAGAGACCCAGTACTTC.